These 20 T cell receptor beta chains were sequenced from one sample in a study of beta chain features in type 1 diabetes. What was sequenced were expressed TCRB transcripts, since all of the isolated RNA had been reverse transcribed. Using immunoSEQ multiplex PCR, the repertoire was profiled, and TCRdb retains in-frame clones only, with some absent. The sample has around 99,000 clones, almost 40% seen once. Source material: stem cell memory CD4+ T cells from blood. All receptors derive from a woman aged 18-29 years in good health.

The J gene is TRBJ2-7, the V gene TRBV28, with TRBD2 as a possible D gene (6 bases). This CDR3 spans 14 amino acids. Germline V CDR1 and CDR2: MDHEN, SYDVKM. The ends were cut back, 5 bases at V and 5 bases at J, with 16 bases in the middle. The CDR3 sequence is CASSPLAFEDEQYF. CDR3 bases: TGTGCCAGCAGTCCCCTAGCGTTCGAGGACGAGCAGTACTTC.

The V gene is TRBV5-1, the J gene TRBJ1-4; TRBD1 aligns across 10 bases. V lost 1 base, J lost 5 bases, and 2 bases stayed unmatched. CDR1 SGHRS and CDR2 YFSETQ come from the germline V gene. The CDR3 consists of 15 residues. The CDR3, as DNA: TGCGCCAGCAGCTTGTCGGGACAGGGGAATGAAAAACTGTTTTTT. Encoded protein: CASSLSGQGNEKLFF.

This clone was observed a handful of times. In DNA form, the CDR3 reads TGTGCCAGCAGCTTAGAGCGAGGCCCCTATGGCTACACCTTC. Amino acids: CASSLERGPYGYTF. V and J are TRBV7-2 and TRBJ1-2; no firm D call. The V end was cut by 1 base, the J end by 4 bases, with 10 bases between. This CDR3 is 14 amino acids long. The germline V gene encodes CDR1 SGHTA and CDR2 FQGNSA.

This chain joins TRBV9 and TRBJ2-5; TRBD2 aligns across 15 bases. The CDR3 loop spans 18 amino acids. J gave up 4 bases and V 2 bases, and 9 bases lay outside the gene matches. Per germline, CDR1 SGDLS and CDR2 YYNGEE. Here the CDR3 reads CASSVGLAGGPLGETQYF. In nucleotides, the CDR3 is TGTGCCAGCAGCGTCGGACTAGCGGGAGGGCCGTTGGGAGAGACCCAGTACTTC.

This clone was seen a few times. The chain couples TRBV5-4 to TRBJ1-1; D is possibly TRBD1 (6 bases). CDR3 length: 15 amino acids. V lost 4 bases to trimming and J lost 0 bases, with 13 bases between them. Germline CDR1 and CDR2: SGHNT and YYREEE (reference sequence). The CDR3 here is CASSLQGHMNTEAFF. The CDR3 coding sequence is TGTGCCAGCAGCCTCCAGGGACACATGAACACTGAAGCTTTCTTT.

This sequence joins TRBV5-8 and TRBJ1-5; 10 nucleotides align to TRBD1. Losses at the gene ends were 3 bases for V and 6 bases for J; bases not matched to a gene: 0. The length of the CDR3 is 13 residues. In germline, CDR1 is SGHTS, CDR2 YDEGEE. Here the CDR3 DNA reads TGTGCCAGCAGCTGGGACAGGGGTCAGCCCCAGCATTTT. Protein: CASSWDRGQPQHF. The full variable domain, completed using reference TRBV5-8 and TRBJ1-5, is EAGVTQSPTHLIKTRGQQATLRCSPISGHTSVYWYQQALGLGLQFLLWYDEGEERNRGNFPPRFSGRQFPNYSSELNVNALELEDSALYLCASSWDRGQPQHFGDGTRLSIL.

This rearrangement joins TRBV29-1 to TRBJ1-1; 10 nucleotides match TRBD1. Germline V gives CDR1 SQVTM, CDR2 ANQGSEA. The CDR3 covers 14 residues. V was pared by 7 bases and J by 1 base, with 6 bases of the junction left unmatched. The CDR3 loop is CSAGTGAWNTEAFF. The CDR3 nucleotides are TGCAGCGCTGGGACAGGGGCCTGGAACACTGAAGCTTTCTTT.

The rearrangement uses TRBV7-9 and TRBJ1-2; 8 nucleotides align to TRBD1. With V trimmed by 2 bases and J by 6 bases, 8 bases remained unmatched. This CDR3 comprises 15 residues. CDR1 and CDR2 from the germline V gene are SEHNR and FQNEAQ (reference sequence). The CDR3 region is CASSLPGRGHDGYTF. The CDR3 coding sequence is TGTGCCAGCAGCTTACCAGGCAGGGGGCATGATGGCTACACCTTC.

For the CDR3, the DNA is TGTGCCAGCAGTAACAGCTACGAGCAGTACTTC. This codes for CASSNSYEQYF. This sequence joins TRBV28 and TRBJ2-7; unclear D gene. The V end was cut by 5 bases, the J end by 3 bases, with 5 bases between. Germline-derived CDR1 and CDR2 are MDHEN and SYDVKM. This CDR3 spans 11 amino acids.

The rearrangement joins TRBV4-2 to TRBJ2-1; D not certain. CDR1 and CDR2 (germline): LGHNA, YNFKEQ. With 0 bases removed from V and 8 bases from J, the gap between germline ends came to 8 bases. This CDR3 contains 13 residues. The CDR3: CASSQDSQDEQFF. DNA of the CDR3: TGTGCCAGCAGCCAAGATTCCCAGGATGAGCAGTTCTTC.

This clone has just a few counts. The chain is built from TRBV7-9 and TRBJ2-1; 11 bases match TRBD2. With V trimmed by 4 bases and J by 4 bases, 6 bases remained unmatched. Germline CDR1 reads SEHNR; CDR2 reads FQNEAQ (reference sequence). The length of the CDR3 is 16 residues. The CDR3 coding sequence is TGTGCCAGCAGCTCACTAGCGGGAGTTAGGTACAATGAGCAGTTCTTC. It translates to CASSSLAGVRYNEQFF.

V and J are TRBV5-1 and TRBJ2-3, with TRBD2 matching 9 bases. Trimming cost V 4 bases and J 2 bases; bases outside gene matches: 8. This CDR3 has 16 amino acids. CDR1 is SGHRS, CDR2 YFSETQ, per germline. CDR3 in amino acids: CASSGVAGDDTDTQYF. CDR3 DNA sequence: TGCGCCAGCAGCGGGGTAGCGGGAGATGACACAGATACGCAGTATTTT.

The chain has TRBV29-1 and TRBJ2-1; the match to TRBD2 covers 12 bases. V was clipped by 4 bases and J by 2 bases; unmatched bases: 9. The CDR3 length is 17 residues. Germline V lookup: CDR1 SQVTM, CDR2 ANQGSEA. This CDR3 reads CSVAPSGRGKAYNEQFF. Written as DNA, the CDR3 is TGCAGCGTTGCCCCTAGCGGGAGGGGGAAAGCCTACAATGAGCAGTTCTTC.

V and J are TRBV5-1 and TRBJ2-6; 11 nucleotides align to TRBD1. The CDR3 consists of 17 residues. Germline loops: CDR1 SGHRS, CDR2 YFSETQ. V trimming: 3 bases; J trimming: 1 base; junction bases outside the gene matches: 3. The CDR3 DNA is TGCGCCAGCAGCTGGACAGGGGGCGGATCTGGGGCCAACGTCCTGACTTTC. This gives the protein CASSWTGGGSGANVLTF.

This chain connects TRBV4-3 to TRBJ2-5; 10 bases agree with TRBD2. There are 18 residues in the CDR3. CDR1 is LGHNA, CDR2 YSLEER, per germline. With V trimmed by 6 bases and J by 4 bases, 17 bases remained unmatched. CDR3 bases: TGCGCCAGCAGTAAAGATAGCCTAGCGGGAGTAGTGGGAGAGACCCAGTACTTC. Translating it yields CASSKDSLAGVVGETQYF.

This sequence joins TRBV7-8 and TRBJ1-2, with 12 bases aligning to TRBD1. Germline-derived CDR1 and CDR2 are SGHVS and FQNEAQ. The junction had 9 bases not matched to a gene; V was cut back by 4 bases and J by 9 bases. The CDR3 consists of 15 residues. This CDR3 reads CASSSGDRGRRRYTF. The CDR3 DNA sequence: TGTGCCAGCAGCTCTGGGGACAGGGGGCGGAGGCGCTACACCTTC.

The chain combines TRBV7-8 with TRBJ2-4, with 8 nucleotides matching TRBD2. CDR1 SGHVS and CDR2 FQNEAQ come from the germline V gene. CDR3 size: 13 residues. Losses at the gene ends were 3 bases for V and 8 bases for J; bases not matched to a gene: 3. CDR3 nucleotide sequence: TGTGCCAGCAGCTTGATGACTAGCGACATTCAGTACTTC. Translating it yields CASSLMTSDIQYF.

The J gene is TRBJ2-7, the V gene TRBV28, with TRBD1 matching 12 bases. The CDR3 spans 16 residues. Germline CDR1 is MDHEN and CDR2 is SYDVKM. Trimming removed 4 bases from V and 7 bases from J; junction bases left unmatched: 11. In DNA, the CDR3 is TGTGCCAGCAGTTCAATCCCGGGACAGGGGGCGCTTGAGCAGTACTTC. Amino acids: CASSSIPGQGALEQYF.

This rearrangement joins TRBV19 to TRBJ1-2; the D gene is possibly TRBD1 (5 bases). Trimming shortened V by 5 bases and J by 1 base, and 14 bases separated the two germline ends. From germline, CDR1 is LNHDA and CDR2 SQIVND (reference sequence). This CDR3 comprises 15 residues. CDR3 nucleotide sequence: TGTGCCAGTAGTCCCTTAACCGACAGTAACTATGGCTACACCTTC. Translating gives CASSPLTDSNYGYTF.

This clone was picked up a small number of times. The V and J genes are TRBV4-3 and TRBJ1-1; tentatively, D is TRBD1 (5 bases). V lost 1 base, J lost 6 bases, and 12 bases lay in between. The germline V gene has CDR1 LGHNA and CDR2 YSLEER. This CDR3 contains 14 residues. The CDR3 region is CASSQATTGSEAFF. CDR3 sequence (DNA): TGCGCCAGCAGCCAAGCAACAACAGGCTCTGAAGCTTTCTTT.